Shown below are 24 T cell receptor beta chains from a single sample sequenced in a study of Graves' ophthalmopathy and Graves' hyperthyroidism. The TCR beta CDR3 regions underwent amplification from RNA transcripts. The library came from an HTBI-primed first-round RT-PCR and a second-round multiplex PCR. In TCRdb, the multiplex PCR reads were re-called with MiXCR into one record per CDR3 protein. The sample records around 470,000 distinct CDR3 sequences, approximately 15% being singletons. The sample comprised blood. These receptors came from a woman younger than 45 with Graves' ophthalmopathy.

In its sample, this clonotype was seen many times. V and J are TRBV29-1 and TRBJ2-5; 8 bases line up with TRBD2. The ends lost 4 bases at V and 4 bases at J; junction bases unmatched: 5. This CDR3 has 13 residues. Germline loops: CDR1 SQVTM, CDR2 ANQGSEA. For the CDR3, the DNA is TGCAGCGTTGCGAGCGGGAGCAGAGAGACCCAGTACTTC. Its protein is CSVASGSRETQYF.

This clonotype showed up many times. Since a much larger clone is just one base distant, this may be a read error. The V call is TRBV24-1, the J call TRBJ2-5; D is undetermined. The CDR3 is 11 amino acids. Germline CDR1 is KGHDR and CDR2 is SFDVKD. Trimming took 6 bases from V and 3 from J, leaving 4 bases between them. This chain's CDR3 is CATSIEETQYF. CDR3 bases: TGTGCCACCAGTATAGAAGAGACCCAGTACTTC.

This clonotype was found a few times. In DNA, the CDR3 is TGCGCCAGCAGCCGCGAAACTGGGACCCGCGCCCTAAATTCACCCCTCCACTTT. Translating gives CASSRETGTRALNSPLHF. The chain links TRBV4-1 to TRBJ1-6; tentative D call: TRBD1 (5 bases). The CDR3 totals 18 residues. Trimming pared 4 bases from V and 7 bases from J, leaving 23 bases between. The germline gives CDR1 MGHRA, CDR2 YSYEKL.

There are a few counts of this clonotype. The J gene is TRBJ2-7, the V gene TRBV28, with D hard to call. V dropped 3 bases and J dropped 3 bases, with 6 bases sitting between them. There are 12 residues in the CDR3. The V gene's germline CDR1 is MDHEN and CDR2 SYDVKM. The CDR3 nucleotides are TGTGCCAGCAGTTTTTCCAACTACGAGCAGTACTTC. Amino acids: CASSFSNYEQYF.

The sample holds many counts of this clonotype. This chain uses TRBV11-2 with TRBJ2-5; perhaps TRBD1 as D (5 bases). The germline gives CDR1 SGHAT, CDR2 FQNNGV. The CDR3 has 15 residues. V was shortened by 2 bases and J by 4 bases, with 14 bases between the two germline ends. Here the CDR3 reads CASSLNRPQGETQYF. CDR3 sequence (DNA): TGTGCCAGCAGCTTAAACAGGCCCCAAGGAGAGACCCAGTACTTC.

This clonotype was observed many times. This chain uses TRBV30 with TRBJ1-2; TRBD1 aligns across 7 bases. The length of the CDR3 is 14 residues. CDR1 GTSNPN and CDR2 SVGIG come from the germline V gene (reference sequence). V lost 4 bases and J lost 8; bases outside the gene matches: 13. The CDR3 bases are TGTGCCTGGATTCCCACACAGGGGCCGGGCGGCTACACCTTC. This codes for CAWIPTQGPGGYTF.

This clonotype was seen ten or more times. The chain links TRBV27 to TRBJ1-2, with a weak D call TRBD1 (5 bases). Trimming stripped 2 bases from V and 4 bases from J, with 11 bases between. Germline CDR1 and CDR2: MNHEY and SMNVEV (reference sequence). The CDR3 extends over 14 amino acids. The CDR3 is CASSLRGYGYGYTF. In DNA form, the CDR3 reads TGTGCCAGCAGTTTACGGGGGTACGGCTATGGCTACACCTTC.

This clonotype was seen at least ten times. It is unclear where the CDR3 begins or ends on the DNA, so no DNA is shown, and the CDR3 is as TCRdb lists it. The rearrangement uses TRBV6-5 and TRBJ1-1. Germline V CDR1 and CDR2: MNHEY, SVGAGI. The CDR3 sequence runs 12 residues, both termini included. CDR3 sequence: CASILGSHEAFF.

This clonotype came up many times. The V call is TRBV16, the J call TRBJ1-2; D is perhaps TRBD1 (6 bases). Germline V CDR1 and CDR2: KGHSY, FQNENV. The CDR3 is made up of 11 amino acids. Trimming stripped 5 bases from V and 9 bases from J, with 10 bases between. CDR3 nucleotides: TGTGCCAGCAGCGTAGACAGGTGCTACACCTTC. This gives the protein CASSVDRCYTF.

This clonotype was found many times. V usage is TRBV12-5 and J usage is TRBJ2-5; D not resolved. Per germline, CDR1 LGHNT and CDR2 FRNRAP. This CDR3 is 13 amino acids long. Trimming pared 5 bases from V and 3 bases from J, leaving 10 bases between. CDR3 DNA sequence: TGTGCTAGTGGTCCCTACGAGGAAGAGACCCAGTACTTC. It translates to CASGPYEEETQYF.

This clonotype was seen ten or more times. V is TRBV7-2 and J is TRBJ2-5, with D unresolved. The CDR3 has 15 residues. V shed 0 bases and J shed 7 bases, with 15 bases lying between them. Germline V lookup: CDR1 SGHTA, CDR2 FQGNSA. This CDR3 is CASSLAPTLSGTQYF. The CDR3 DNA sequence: TGTGCCAGCAGCTTAGCCCCCACCCTCTCAGGGACCCAGTACTTC.

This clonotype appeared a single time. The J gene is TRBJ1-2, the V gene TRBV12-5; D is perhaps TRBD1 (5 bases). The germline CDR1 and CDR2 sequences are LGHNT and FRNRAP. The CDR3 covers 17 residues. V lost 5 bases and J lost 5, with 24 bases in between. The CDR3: CASGQGGLSYYSYGYTF. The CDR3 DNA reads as TGTGCTAGTGGTCAGGGCGGTCTCTCTTACTATAGTTATGGCTACACCTTC.

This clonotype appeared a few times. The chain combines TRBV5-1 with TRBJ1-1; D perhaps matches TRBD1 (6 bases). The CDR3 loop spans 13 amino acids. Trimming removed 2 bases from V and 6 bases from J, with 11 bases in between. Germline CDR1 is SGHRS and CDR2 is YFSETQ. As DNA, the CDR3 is TGCGCCAGCAGCTTTACTAACAGGGCTGAAGCTTTCTTT. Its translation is CASSFTNRAEAFF.

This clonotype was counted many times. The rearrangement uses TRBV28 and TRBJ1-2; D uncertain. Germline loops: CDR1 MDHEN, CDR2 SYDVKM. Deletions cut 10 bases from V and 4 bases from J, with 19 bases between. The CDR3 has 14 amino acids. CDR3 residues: CAIIPRVRGYGYTF. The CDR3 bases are TGTGCCATCATTCCCCGGGTACGGGGCTATGGCTACACCTTC.

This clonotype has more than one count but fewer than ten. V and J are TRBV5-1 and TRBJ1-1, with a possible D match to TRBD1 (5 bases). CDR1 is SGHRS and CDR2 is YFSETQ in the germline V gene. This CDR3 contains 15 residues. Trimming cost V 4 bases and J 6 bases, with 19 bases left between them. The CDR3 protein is CASSLHRDLGPEAFF. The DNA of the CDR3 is TGCGCCAGCAGCCTACACCGGGACCTTGGACCTGAAGCTTTCTTT.

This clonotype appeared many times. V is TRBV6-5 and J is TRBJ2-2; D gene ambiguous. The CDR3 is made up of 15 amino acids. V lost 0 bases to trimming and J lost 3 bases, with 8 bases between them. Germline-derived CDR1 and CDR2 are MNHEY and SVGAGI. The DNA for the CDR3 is TGTGCCAGCAGTTACTCAATAGGTTACACCGGGGAGCTGTTTTTT. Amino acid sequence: CASSYSIGYTGELFF.

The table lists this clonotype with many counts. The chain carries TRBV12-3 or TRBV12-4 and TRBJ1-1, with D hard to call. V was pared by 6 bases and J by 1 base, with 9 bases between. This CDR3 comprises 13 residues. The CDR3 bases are TGTGCCAGCAGAACGACACAGAACACTGAAGCTTTCTTT. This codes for CASRTTQNTEAFF.

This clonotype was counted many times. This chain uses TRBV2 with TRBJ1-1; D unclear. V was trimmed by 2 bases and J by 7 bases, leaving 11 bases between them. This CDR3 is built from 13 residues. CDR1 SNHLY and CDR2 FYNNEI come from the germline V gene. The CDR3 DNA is TGTGCCAGCAGTGAAAGGCGAAATAGTGAAGCTTTCTTT. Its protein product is CASSERRNSEAFF.

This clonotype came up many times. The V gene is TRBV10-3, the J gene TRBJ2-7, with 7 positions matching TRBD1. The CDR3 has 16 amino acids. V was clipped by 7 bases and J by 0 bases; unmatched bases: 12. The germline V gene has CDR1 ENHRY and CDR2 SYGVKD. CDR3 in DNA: TGTGCCATCAAACCGGGACAGACTACAATCTCCTACGAGCAGTACTTC. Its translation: CAIKPGQTTISYEQYF.

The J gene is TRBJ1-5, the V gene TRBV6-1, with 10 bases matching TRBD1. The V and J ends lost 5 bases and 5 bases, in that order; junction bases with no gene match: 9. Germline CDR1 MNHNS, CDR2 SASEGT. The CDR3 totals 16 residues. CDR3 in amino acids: CASSRLTGTGDQPQHF. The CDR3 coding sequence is TGTGCCAGCAGTCGCCTGACCGGGACAGGGGATCAGCCCCAGCATTTT.

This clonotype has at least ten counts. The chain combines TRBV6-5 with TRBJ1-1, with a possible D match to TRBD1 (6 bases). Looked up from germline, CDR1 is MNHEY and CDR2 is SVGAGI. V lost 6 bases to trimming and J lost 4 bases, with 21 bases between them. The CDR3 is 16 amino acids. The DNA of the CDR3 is TGTGCCAGCAGAAGCTCACAGGGTGAAGTCCGCACTGAAGCTTTCTTT. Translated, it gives CASRSSQGEVRTEAFF.

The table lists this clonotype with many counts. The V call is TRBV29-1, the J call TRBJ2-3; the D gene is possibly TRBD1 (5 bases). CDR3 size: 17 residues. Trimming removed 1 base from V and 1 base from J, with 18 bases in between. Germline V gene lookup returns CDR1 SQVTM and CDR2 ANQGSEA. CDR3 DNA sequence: TGCAGCGTTGAAGGTTTAGGGGCAGTTGTACGCACAGATACGCAGTATTTT. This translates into CSVEGLGAVVRTDTQYF.

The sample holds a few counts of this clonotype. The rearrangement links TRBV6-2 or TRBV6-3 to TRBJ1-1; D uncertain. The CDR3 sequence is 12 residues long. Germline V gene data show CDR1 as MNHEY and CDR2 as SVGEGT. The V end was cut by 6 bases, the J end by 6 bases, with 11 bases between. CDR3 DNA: TGTGCCAGCAGGCATCGATCTTCTGAAGCTTTCTTT. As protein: CASRHRSSEAFF.

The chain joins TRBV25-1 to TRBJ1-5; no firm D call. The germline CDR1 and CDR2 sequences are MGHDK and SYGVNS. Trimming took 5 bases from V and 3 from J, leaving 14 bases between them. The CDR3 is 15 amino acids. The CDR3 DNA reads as TGTGCCAGCAGTCCCCGCCACGCTTCCAATCAGCCCCAGCATTTT. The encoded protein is CASSPRHASNQPQHF.